The clone carrying this TCR beta chain was found once. One end of the junction fails to match germline, which may point to a read error. This sample is drawn from a study of blood T cell repertoires in COVID-19. Study summary: The cDNA or gDNA used as material had been derived from T cells, B-cell-depleted T cells, or PBMCs.

The CDR3 is 13 amino acids. From germline, CDR1 is GTSNPN and CDR2 SVGIG (reference sequence). Generated by immunoSEQ multiplex PCR, the TCRdb table keeps only in-frame clones and is missing some. Altogether 160,000 or so clones are present, over 70% being singletons, with the ten largest covering about 5.8%. Living in 24 US areas, the participants were between roughly 18 and 90 years of age. This chain joins TRBV30 and TRBJ1-6; no clear D. Sequencing input: PBMCs or T cells enriched from blood (not recorded which). This receptor was identified in a woman in her thirties or forties with acute COVID-19. CDR3 loop: CAWSGGSNSPLHF. CDR3 in DNA: TGTGCCTGGAGTGGAGGGAGTAATTCCCCCCTCCACTTT.